The sequence of this T cell receptor (beta chain) was determined in a study of a mutant IDH1 vaccine in newly diagnosed glioma. Time point of the sample: baseline, week 1 (first vaccination visit). Sample treatment: pre-vaccination baseline after standard-of-care therapy. Profiled with immunoSEQ multiplex PCR; TCRdb holds only in-frame clones, not every one. This table has tens of thousands of clones, roughly 89% appearing once. Germline CDR1 SGHDT, CDR2 YYEEEE. The CDR3 spans 16 residues. Trimming removed 5 bases from V and 2 bases from J; junction bases left unmatched: 11. This chain links TRBV5-6 with TRBJ2-3; 7 bases are a match to TRBD2. Sequencing used PBMCs, obtained from a glioma patient treated with radiotherapy, temozolomide or both. This receptor was taken from a middle-aged man with glioma. The CDR3: CASSIPGGLSTDTQYF. CDR3 in DNA: TGTGCCAGCAGTATTCCGGGAGGTCTTTCCACAGATACGCAGTATTTT.